Shown below are 31 T cell receptor beta chains from a single sample sequenced in a study of cytomegalovirus exposure and HLA in healthy donors (dated by TCRdb to 2016 to 2017). The library was produced with the immunoSEQ multiplex PCR assay. The multiplex PCR relied on a mix of 60 forward primers for TCR Vbeta segments and 13 reverse primers for TCR Jbeta segments. The immuneACCESS repertoire file appears here via TCRdb, limited to in-frame rearrangements. These files lack a portion of the clones; in checked studies, under half of the deficit traces to unresolved V genes, and the cause of the others is not known. The sample table shows about 98,000 clones, and around 70% are seen once. Less than 1.5% of the sample rests with the top ten. The material sequenced was PBMCs. All receptors derive from a female donor in good health and CMV-seronegative.

J is TRBJ2-7 and V is TRBV27; TRBD1 matches at 9 bases. Germline V lookup: CDR1 MNHEY, CDR2 SMNVEV (reference sequence). The CDR3 has 15 residues. Losses at the gene ends were 6 bases for V and 4 bases for J; bases not matched to a gene: 10. The CDR3 spells CASSLTWDRVYEQYF. The CDR3, as DNA: TGTGCCAGCAGCCTCACTTGGGACAGGGTTTACGAGCAGTACTTC.

V and J are TRBV12-1 and TRBJ1-2. TRBV12-1 is assigned pseudogene status. This CDR3 has 14 residues. The CDR3 spells CASSPRAANYGYTF. The CDR3 DNA reads TGTGCCAGCAGCCCGAGGGCCGCTAACTATGGCTACACCTTC.

The chain uses TRBV5-4 and TRBJ2-5; D gene uncertain. The germline CDR1 and CDR2 sequences are SGHNT and YYREEE (reference sequence). Trimming removed 0 bases from V and 2 bases from J, with 5 bases in between. This CDR3 spans 13 amino acids. The CDR3 loop reads CASSLGLQETQYF. CDR3 DNA sequence: TGTGCCAGCAGCTTGGGTCTTCAAGAGACCCAGTACTTC.

The chain links TRBV28 to TRBJ1-4; possible D gene TRBD1, 6 bases. This CDR3 contains 13 residues. The germline gives CDR1 MDHEN, CDR2 SYDVKM. V was cut by 2 bases and J by 5 bases, with 6 bases left in between. CDR3 bases: TGTGCCAGCAGTTTAGGGACAAATGAAAAACTGTTTTTT. The encoded protein is CASSLGTNEKLFF.

This chain joins TRBV23-1 and TRBJ2-3; 7 positions match TRBD1. TRBV23-1 is filed as an ORF, its function uncertain. J gave up 2 bases and V 4 bases, and 6 bases lay outside the gene matches. The CDR3 runs 15 residues. The CDR3 region is CASSPRTGPTDTQYF. The CDR3 coding sequence is TGCGCCAGCAGTCCTCGGACAGGACCCACAGATACGCAGTATTTT.

The chain has TRBV2 and TRBJ2-2, with a tentative D call TRBD2 (6 bases). This CDR3 has 15 amino acids. Germline V gene lookup returns CDR1 SNHLY and CDR2 FYNNEI. V dropped 4 bases and J dropped 2 bases, with 11 bases sitting between them. The CDR3 DNA reads TGTGCCAGCAGTGTATCACTAGCTAACACCGGGGAGCTGTTTTTT. Protein: CASSVSLANTGELFF.

The J gene is TRBJ1-6, the V gene TRBV6-5; TRBD1 matches at 10 bases. The V gene's germline CDR1 is MNHEY and CDR2 SVGAGI. The CDR3 consists of 15 residues. V lost 2 bases and J lost 10; bases outside the gene matches: 5. Written as DNA, the CDR3 is TGTGCCAGCAGTTACGTGACAGGGGGCAGGTCACCCCTCCACTTT. This codes for CASSYVTGGRSPLHF.

CDR3 coding DNA: TGTGCCAGCAGTTGGGGGGGATTCACCGGGGAGCTGTTTTTT. Translating gives CASSWGGFTGELFF. V and J are TRBV27 and TRBJ2-2; 7 bases map to TRBD2. This CDR3 region has 14 residues. J lost 4 bases, V lost 4 bases, and 3 bases had no gene match. CDR1 is MNHEY, CDR2 SMNVEV, per germline (reference sequence).

The chain recombines TRBV29-1 with TRBJ2-2; 9 bases map to TRBD1. The ends lost 5 bases at V and 6 bases at J; junction bases unmatched: 7. There are 14 residues in the CDR3. Germline-derived CDR1 and CDR2 are SQVTM and ANQGSEA. CDR3 in amino acids: CSVRTGEGAGELFF. The DNA of the CDR3 is TGCAGCGTTAGGACAGGGGAAGGGGCCGGGGAGCTGTTTTTT.

V is TRBV7-8 and J is TRBJ2-1, with 14 bases lining up with TRBD2. This CDR3 has 20 residues. Germline trimming cut 6 bases from V and 8 bases from J; bases unmatched to any gene: 21. In germline, CDR1 is SGHVS, CDR2 FQNEAQ. CDR3 DNA sequence: TGTGCCAGCAGTCCGGAGACTAGCGGGAGGGCCCGTCGATTCCTCCATGAGCAGTTCTTC. Protein: CASSPETSGRARRFLHEQFF.

This clone was recorded only once. This sequence joins TRBV30 and TRBJ2-5; D ambiguous. CDR1 GTSNPN and CDR2 SVGIG come from the germline V gene (reference sequence). V shed 1 base and J shed 3 bases, with 9 bases lying between them. This CDR3 contains 13 residues. CDR3 DNA sequence: TGTGCCTGGAGTGAATCACTCAAAGAGACCCAGTACTTC. Residues: CAWSESLKETQYF.

CDR3 DNA: TGTGCCAGCAGCTTCGGACTGGCAGATACGCAGTATTTT. It codes for CASSFGLADTQYF. This rearrangement joins TRBV2 to TRBJ2-3, with D tentatively TRBD2 (5 bases). Germline assignment: CDR1 SNHLY and CDR2 FYNNEI. The length of the CDR3 is 13 residues. V was pared by 6 bases and J by 4 bases, with 11 bases between. Full variable domain (missing parts from reference TRBV2 and TRBJ2-3): EPEVTQTPSHQVTQMGQEVILRCVPISNHLYFYWYRQILGQKVEFLVSFYNNEISEKSEIFDDQFSVERPDGSNFTLKIRSTKLEDSAMYFCASSFGLADTQYFGPGTRLTVL.

V and J are TRBV5-8 and TRBJ1-4; the D is unclear. The CDR3 consists of 15 residues. Germline V gives CDR1 SGHTS, CDR2 YDEGEE. Trimming stripped 4 bases from V and 8 bases from J, with 18 bases between. DNA for the CDR3: TGTGCCAGCAGCCCATTGGTTCCCTACGGGGAAAAACTGTTTTTT. This codes for CASSPLVPYGEKLFF.

V gene TRBV5-1 combines with J gene TRBJ2-7; 7 positions match TRBD1. V trimming: 5 bases; J trimming: 1 base; junction bases outside the gene matches: 3. The CDR3 totals 13 residues. Germline-derived CDR1 and CDR2 are SGHRS and YFSETQ. In DNA form, the CDR3 reads TGCGCCAGCAGTGACAGGGAGTCCTACGAGCAGTACTTC. It encodes CASSDRESYEQYF.

The chain combines TRBV4-1 with TRBJ2-7; 10 positions agree with TRBD2. Germline CDR1 MGHRA, CDR2 YSYEKL. Losses at the gene ends were 0 bases for V and 3 bases for J; bases not matched to a gene: 5. This CDR3 contains 16 residues. The CDR3 coding sequence is TGCGCCAGCAGCCAAGATGATGGACTAGCGGTCTACGAGCAGTACTTC. It codes for CASSQDDGLAVYEQYF.

With regard to this clone: Its ends do not fully match the called genes, so a read error is possible. This chain joins TRBV7-7 and TRBJ2-1; unclear D gene. There are 13 residues in the CDR3. Germline CDR1 and CDR2: SSHAT and FNYEAQ (reference sequence). The CDR3 coding sequence is TGTGCTAGCAGCTCTAGCTCCTACAATGAGCAGTTCTTC. Translating gives CASSSSSYNEQFF.

This clone was seen a few times. V usage is TRBV6-5 and J usage is TRBJ1-1; D gene ambiguous. The germline gives CDR1 MNHEY, CDR2 SVGAGI. V was cut by 7 bases and J by 5 bases, with 20 bases left in between. The length of the CDR3 is 15 residues. The CDR3 sequence is CASTPSAVSLTEAFF. CDR3 in DNA: TGTGCCAGCACCCCGAGCGCCGTCTCCTTAACTGAAGCTTTCTTT.

V gene TRBV30 combines with J gene TRBJ2-3; 10 positions agree with TRBD2. Looked up from germline, CDR1 is GTSNPN and CDR2 is SVGIG (reference sequence). The V segment lost 8 bases and the J segment 1 base; nucleotides outside the gene matches: 6. The CDR3 runs 14 residues. Written as DNA, the CDR3 is TGTGCCACGAGCGGGAGGGCCGGCACAGATACGCAGTATTTT. It encodes CATSGRAGTDTQYF.

The chain joins TRBV9 to TRBJ2-1; 11 positions match TRBD2. CDR3 size: 14 residues. Per the germline V gene, CDR1 is SGDLS and CDR2 is YYNGEE. V shed 3 bases, J shed 6 bases, and the junction held 2 bases outside the gene matches. The CDR3 sequence is CASSASGRSNEQFF. The CDR3 DNA follows: TGTGCCAGCAGCGCTAGCGGGAGGAGCAATGAGCAGTTCTTC.

In its sample, this clone was seen a few times. The chain is built from TRBV29-1 and TRBJ1-2; D remains unclear. CDR3 length: 13 residues. Germline V gene sequence: CDR1 SQVTM, CDR2 ANQGSEA. With 3 bases removed from V and 4 bases from J, the gap between germline ends came to 12 bases. The CDR3 region is CSVEAQVGYGYTF. The CDR3 nucleotides are TGCAGCGTTGAGGCTCAGGTTGGCTATGGCTACACCTTC.

V and J are TRBV4-1 and TRBJ2-2; D call uncertain. The V end lost 1 base, the J end lost 13 bases, and 31 bases lay between the germline ends. This CDR3 comprises 19 residues. Per germline, CDR1 MGHRA and CDR2 YSYEKL. CDR3 bases: TGCGCCAGCAGCCAAGTTCGGGTTGATGCCCCCCCCTACAATTGGAGGCTGTTTTTT. Encoded protein: CASSQVRVDAPPYNWRLFF.

There are a few counts of this clone. The chain has TRBV14 and TRBJ2-1; 8 bases are a match to TRBD2. Germline CDR1 reads SGHDN; CDR2 reads FVKESK. V lost 4 bases to trimming and J lost 7 bases; unmatched junction nucleotides: 9. This CDR3 spans 15 amino acids. The CDR3 DNA follows: TGTGCCAGCAGCCCCCTCTTAGCGGGAAGGAATGAGCAGTTCTTC. Translated, it gives CASSPLLAGRNEQFF.

This rearrangement joins TRBV5-1 to TRBJ1-2, with D possibly being TRBD1 (5 bases). From germline, CDR1 is SGHRS and CDR2 YFSETQ. The V and J ends lost 1 base and 0 bases respectively, with 10 bases between them. CDR3 length: 15 amino acids. CDR3 residues: CASSLRGTANYGYTF. The CDR3 DNA reads as TGCGCCAGCAGCTTGCGAGGGACTGCTAACTATGGCTACACCTTC.

V and J are TRBV5-4 and TRBJ2-2; D is undetermined. The CDR3 contains 15 residues. Trimming shortened V by 4 bases and J by 1 base, and 11 bases separated the two germline ends. Germline V CDR1 and CDR2: SGHNT, YYREEE (reference sequence). The CDR3 spells CASSTDTRNTGELFF. DNA of the CDR3: TGTGCCAGCAGCACCGACACAAGGAACACCGGGGAGCTGTTTTTT.

In the case of this clone: An end of the junction differs from the germline gene, which may be a read error. In the same sample, other DNA sequences code for this CDR3. J is TRBJ1-1 and V is TRBV28; the D is unclear. The CDR3 is 15 residues long. CDR1 and CDR2 (germline): MDHEN, SYDVKM. The CDR3 sequence: CASSLLTGMSTEAFF. The CDR3 DNA reads TGTGCCAGTAGTTTATTAACCGGGATGAGCACTGAAGCTTTCTTT.

This chain joins TRBV7-6 and TRBJ2-2, with TRBD1 matching over 7 bases. J gave up 8 bases and V 0 bases, and 9 bases lay outside the gene matches. The CDR3 spans 16 residues. Per germline, CDR1 SGHVS and CDR2 FNYEAQ. CDR3 protein: CASSLARTGRVGELFF. In DNA, the CDR3 is TGTGCCAGCAGCTTAGCCCGGACAGGACGGGTAGGGGAGCTGTTTTTT.

Only a few counts were recorded for this clone. V and J are TRBV19 and TRBJ2-7; D unresolved. The CDR3 is 15 residues long. Germline assignment: CDR1 LNHDA and CDR2 SQIVND (reference sequence). V was shortened by 1 base and J by 1 base, with 11 bases between the two germline ends. The CDR3 DNA is TGTGCCAGTAGTATAGTCGTCGGTAAGTCCTACGAGCAGTACTTC. Translating gives CASSIVVGKSYEQYF.

This chain links TRBV7-9 with TRBJ2-3, with unresolved D. This CDR3 has 12 amino acids. Germline V gene lookup returns CDR1 SEHNR and CDR2 FQNEAQ (reference sequence). The V end was cut by 6 bases, the J end by 5 bases, with 9 bases between. CDR3 coding DNA: TGTGCCAGCAGTTCGAGTGGAGATACGCAGTATTTT. Amino acids: CASSSSGDTQYF.

The chain is built from TRBV4-1 and TRBJ1-6, with 9 bases identical to TRBD1. The CDR3 runs 15 residues. J lost 7 bases, V lost 3 bases, and 4 bases had no gene match. Per germline, CDR1 MGHRA and CDR2 YSYEKL. The CDR3 reads CASSQSGTGNSPLHF. The DNA for the CDR3 is TGCGCCAGCAGCCAGTCCGGGACAGGGAATTCACCCCTCCACTTT.

This clone was counted a few times. The chain joins TRBV7-8 to TRBJ1-1; D is unresolved. CDR1 SGHVS and CDR2 FQNEAQ come from the germline V gene. Trimming shortened V by 5 bases and J by 1 base, and 8 bases separated the two germline ends. The CDR3 loop spans 13 amino acids. The CDR3 sequence: CASSTDKNTEAFF. CDR3 in DNA: TGTGCCAGCAGCACAGACAAGAACACTGAAGCTTTCTTT.

The chain recombines TRBV5-1 with TRBJ1-1; D not certain. This CDR3 region has 13 residues. The germline V gene has CDR1 SGHRS and CDR2 YFSETQ. The ends were cut back, 6 bases at V and 1 base at J, with 10 bases in the middle. CDR3: CASTRHPNTEAFF. The CDR3 nucleotides read TGCGCCAGCACCCGACACCCGAACACTGAAGCTTTCTTT.